The next 11 T cell receptor beta chains were all read from a single sample in a study of T cells in Graves' hyperthyroidism and ophthalmopathy. Researchers took RNA transcripts and amplified the TCR beta CDR3 regions from them. An initial round of RT-PCR targeting the TCR CDR3 relied on the HTBI primer set. MiXCR, run by TCRdb on the multiplex PCR reads, gives a single entry per CDR3 protein. Among 500,000 or so distinct CDR3 sequences listed, over 15% were seen once. The sequenced material came from blood. Receptors originate from a young woman with Graves' ophthalmopathy.

For this clonotype: One end of the junction varies from germline; a read error may be responsible. The rearrangement links TRBV20-1 to TRBJ1-2, with a possible D match to TRBD1 (5 bases). CDR1 and CDR2 from the germline V gene are DFQATT and SNEGSKA (reference sequence). This CDR3 is built from 13 residues. The DNA of the CDR3 is TGCAGTGCTAGGGGCCGGGACCTCTATAGCTACACCTTC. Amino acids: CSARGRDLYSYTF.

This clonotype appeared a few times. The chain carries TRBV25-1 and TRBJ2-5, with TRBD2 matching 7 bases. V shed 4 bases and J 5 bases; nucleotides not matched to a gene: 7. CDR1 is MGHDK and CDR2 is SYGVNS in the germline V gene. The CDR3 is made up of 14 amino acids. As DNA, the CDR3 is TGTGCCAGCAGTGCGATGGGAGGGGACGAGACCCAGTACTTC. As protein: CASSAMGGDETQYF.

This clonotype has more than one count but fewer than ten. A read error is possible here, since a much larger clone lies one base away. V gene TRBV27 combines with J gene TRBJ2-7, with 9 positions matching TRBD1. Germline CDR1 reads MNHEY; CDR2 reads SMNVEV (reference sequence). V lost 2 bases, J lost 4 bases, and 3 bases stayed unmatched. This CDR3 has 14 amino acids. The CDR3 protein is CASSLGTGKYEQYF. In DNA form, the CDR3 reads TGTGCCAGCAGTTTAGGGACAGGGAAATACGAGCAGTACTTC.

The chain links TRBV28 to TRBJ2-7; D is ambiguous. Germline V CDR1 and CDR2: MDHEN, SYDVKM. V lost 7 bases, J lost 0 bases, and 10 bases lay in between. This CDR3 spans 13 amino acids. CDR3: CASTSGYSYEQYF. CDR3 DNA sequence: TGTGCCAGCACCTCAGGTTACTCCTACGAGCAGTACTTC.

This clonotype has a count of ten or more. This chain links TRBV7-8 with TRBJ2-3; D may be TRBD1 (5 bases). The germline V gene encodes CDR1 SGHVS and CDR2 FQNEAQ. CDR3 length: 12 residues. Trimming took 5 bases from V and 5 from J, leaving 8 bases between them. The CDR3 DNA follows: TGTGCCAGCAGCACCCAGGGAGATACGCAGTATTTT. Translation: CASSTQGDTQYF.

In its sample, this clonotype was seen once. This chain links TRBV28 with TRBJ1-6; 7 nucleotides agree with TRBD1. CDR1 is MDHEN and CDR2 is SYDVKM in the germline V gene. This CDR3 has 16 residues. V lost 5 bases, J lost 8 bases, and 12 bases stayed unmatched. The CDR3 protein is CASSGSGQEIHSPLHF. The CDR3 DNA reads as TGTGCCAGCAGTGGGTCCGGACAGGAGATACATTCACCCCTCCACTTT.

This clonotype was picked up many times. The rearrangement links TRBV7-2 to TRBJ2-7; D gene unclear. The V end lost 1 base, the J end lost 2 bases, and 12 bases lay between the germline ends. This CDR3 comprises 15 residues. CDR1 is SGHTA, CDR2 FQGNSA, per germline. This CDR3 is CASSLGPSVPYEQYF. Written as DNA, the CDR3 is TGTGCCAGCAGCTTAGGTCCCTCCGTTCCCTACGAGCAGTACTTC.

This clonotype has only a few counts. The chain carries TRBV7-3 and TRBJ1-5, with a possible D match to TRBD1 (5 bases). CDR1 is SGHTA and CDR2 is FQGTGA in the germline V gene. The CDR3 totals 16 residues. With 1 base removed from V and 4 bases from J, the gap between germline ends came to 14 bases. CDR3 DNA sequence: TGTGCCAGCAGCTTAATCTCAGGAGGGGATAATCAGCCCCAGCATTTT. Its protein product is CASSLISGGDNQPQHF.

This clonotype was seen repeatedly, ten times or more. DNA for the CDR3: TGTGCCAGCAGCTTAGAGGTAGCGGGCGAGCAGTACTTC. Its protein is CASSLEVAGEQYF. The chain joins TRBV7-2 to TRBJ2-7, with 7 bases identical to TRBD2. The length of the CDR3 is 13 residues. Germline V gives CDR1 SGHTA, CDR2 FQGNSA. Losses at the gene ends were 1 base for V and 6 bases for J; bases not matched to a gene: 3.

CDR3 nucleotide sequence: TGTGCCATACAGGGAGATGGCTACACCTTC. Translated: CAIQGDGYTF. The chain uses TRBV10-3 and TRBJ1-2; D might be TRBD1 (6 bases). Trimming shortened V by 9 bases and J by 6 bases, and 8 bases separated the two germline ends. This CDR3 comprises 10 residues. In germline, CDR1 is ENHRY, CDR2 SYGVKD.

This clonotype was picked up many times. The chain couples TRBV5-8 to TRBJ1-1; D call uncertain. The V gene's germline CDR1 is SGHTS and CDR2 YDEGEE. Between the trimmed V and J ends, which lost 3 bases and 0 bases, there was a span of 9 bases. The CDR3 consists of 14 residues. The CDR3 protein is CASSSEDLNTEAFF. CDR3 in DNA: TGTGCCAGCAGCTCGGAGGACCTGAACACTGAAGCTTTCTTT.